The 10 T cell receptor beta chains below come from one sample, sequenced in a study of OX40 agonist ivuxolimab in advanced cancers. Sequencing used immunoSEQ multiplex PCR; TCRdb keeps in-frame clones, though not all of them. This sample yields more than 85,000 clones, of which around 90% are seen a single time; around 0.33% belongs to the top ten. This sample comprised CD4+ or CD8+ T cells sorted from blood, obtained in a trial of the OX40 agonist ivuxolimab. The receptors derive from an adult with an advanced solid tumor such as melanoma, head and neck, liver or kidney cancer.

The V and J genes are TRBV7-3 and TRBJ2-3, with 10 bases lining up with TRBD2. CDR1 is SGHTA, CDR2 FQGTGA, per germline. Trimming cost V 2 bases and J 5 bases; bases outside gene matches: 7. CDR3 length: 16 amino acids. The DNA of the CDR3 is TGTGCCAGCAGCTTATTCGCTAGCGGGAGTGGAGATACGCAGTATTTT. It specifies CASSLFASGSGDTQYF.

J is TRBJ2-1 and V is TRBV4-3, with 10 bases aligning to TRBD2. The CDR3 covers 16 residues. Germline CDR1 is LGHNA and CDR2 is YSLEER. The V and J ends lost 3 bases and 8 bases, in that order; junction bases with no gene match: 10. The DNA for the CDR3 is TGCGCCAGCAGCCATCCGCTAGCGGGAGATAGGGATGAGCAGTTCTTC. Translation: CASSHPLAGDRDEQFF.

V is TRBV6-1 and J is TRBJ2-1; 9 bases are shared with TRBD2. V gave up 2 bases and J gave up 7 bases; unmatched junction bases: 6. Germline V lookup: CDR1 MNHNS, CDR2 SASEGT. The CDR3 covers 15 residues. CDR3 bases: TGTGCCAGCAGTGAATTAGCGGGAGCGCCGAATGAGCAGTTCTTC. Its protein product is CASSELAGAPNEQFF.

This rearrangement joins TRBV2 to TRBJ1-1; D uncertain. The CDR3 is 11 residues long. Trimming pared 6 bases from V and 1 base from J, leaving 3 bases between. The germline CDR1 and CDR2 sequences are SNHLY and FYNNEI. The CDR3 bases are TGTGCCAGCAGGAGGAACACTGAAGCTTTCTTT. Its protein product is CASRRNTEAFF.

The chain combines TRBV6-5 with TRBJ1-2; D uncertain. V was trimmed by 5 bases and J by 5 bases, leaving 9 bases between them. The CDR3 length is 12 residues. Germline CDR1 and CDR2: MNHEY and SVGAGI. Here the CDR3 DNA reads TGTGCCAGCAGTGAGGGCCCGTATGGCTACACCTTC. Protein: CASSEGPYGYTF.

The chain is built from TRBV7-2 and TRBJ2-7; D is unresolved. CDR1 SGHTA and CDR2 FQGNSA come from the germline V gene. CDR3 size: 18 residues. V lost 5 bases and J 2 bases, leaving 25 bases between the germline ends. CDR3 region: CASSHKLRTQTMAYEQYF. CDR3 coding DNA: TGTGCCAGCAGCCATAAATTGAGGACCCAAACCATGGCCTACGAGCAGTACTTC.

CDR3 sequence reads: CASSLQTGGTGELFF. The CDR3 DNA is TGTGCCAGCAGCCTCCAGACAGGGGGCACCGGGGAGCTGTTTTTT. The rearrangement links TRBV7-3 to TRBJ2-2; 9 bases agree with TRBD1. Trimming took 5 bases from V and 4 from J; bases not matched to a gene: 5. The CDR3 covers 15 residues. Germline loops: CDR1 SGHTA, CDR2 FQGTGA.

The chain employs TRBV7-9 and TRBJ2-5; D might be TRBD2 (5 bases). The DNA end is a closer match to TRBJ2-7, so the J assignment may be wrong. Looked up from germline, CDR1 is SEHNR and CDR2 is FQNEAQ (reference sequence). The CDR3 contains 13 residues. The CDR3 DNA is TGTGCCAGCAGCTTAGTCGGCGGGTACGAGCAGTACTTC. It yields the protein CASSLVGGYEQYF.

The chain is built from TRBV7-9 and TRBJ1-1; D ambiguous. The CDR3 is made up of 14 amino acids. The V end lost 3 bases, the J end lost 11 bases, and 19 bases lay between the germline ends. Per germline, CDR1 SEHNR and CDR2 FQNEAQ (reference sequence). CDR3 in amino acids: CASSFSKPASGAFF. Written as DNA, the CDR3 is TGTGCCAGCAGCTTTAGTAAGCCGGCCTCGGGGGCTTTCTTT. Full variable domain (remainder filled in from reference TRBV7-9 and TRBJ1-1): DTGVSQNPRHKITKRGQNVTFRCDPISEHNRLYWYRQTLGQGPEFLTYFQNEAQLEKSRLLSDRFSAERPKGSFSTLEIQRTEQGDSAMYLCASSFSKPASGAFFGQGTRLTVV.

The CDR3 here is CASSLDTGAYGYTF. The CDR3 DNA sequence: TGTGCCAGCAGCTTAGACACAGGGGCCTATGGCTACACCTTC. This rearrangement joins TRBV7-2 to TRBJ1-2; 7 nucleotides agree with TRBD1. The germline V gene encodes CDR1 SGHTA and CDR2 FQGNSA. There are 14 residues in the CDR3. J lost 4 bases, V lost 1 base, and 3 bases had no gene match.